This section outlines one TCR beta chain sequence together with its context. The PCR contained 60 Vbeta and 13 Jbeta primers. Here immunoSEQ multiplex PCR was the method, and the copy in TCRdb shows in-frame clones only, minus some. Among fewer than 200,000 clones listed, around nine tenths were seen once. The sample originates from a study of cytomegalovirus exposure and HLA in healthy donors. V gave up 3 bases and J gave up 0 bases, with 9 bases separating them. CDR1 is SGHDN, CDR2 FVKESK, per germline. The CDR3 consists of 15 residues. The chain couples TRBV14 to TRBJ1-3, with D tentatively TRBD1 (5 bases). The sample taken for sequencing was PBMCs. The TCR was taken from a young woman in good health and CMV-seronegative. CDR3 nucleotide sequence: TGTGCCAGCAGCCACAGGGATTACTCTGGAAACACCATATATTTT. Its protein is CASSHRDYSGNTIYF. The full variable domain, rest sourced from reference TRBV14 and TRBJ1-3, is EAGVTQFPSHSVIEKGQTVTLRCDPISGHDNLYWYRRVMGKEIKFLLHFVKESKQDESGMPNNRFLAERTGGTYSTLKVQPAELEDSGVYFCASSHRDYSGNTIYFGEGSWLTVV.